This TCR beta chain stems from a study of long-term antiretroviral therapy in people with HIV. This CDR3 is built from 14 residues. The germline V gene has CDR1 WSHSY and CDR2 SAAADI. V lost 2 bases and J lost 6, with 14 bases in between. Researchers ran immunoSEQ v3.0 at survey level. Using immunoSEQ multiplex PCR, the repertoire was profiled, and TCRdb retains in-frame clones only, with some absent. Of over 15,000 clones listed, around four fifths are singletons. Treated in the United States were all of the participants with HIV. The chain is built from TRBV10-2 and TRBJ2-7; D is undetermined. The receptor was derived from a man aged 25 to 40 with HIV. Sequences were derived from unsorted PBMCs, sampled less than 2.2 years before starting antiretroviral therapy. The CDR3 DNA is TGCGCCAGCAGTGAGCGAGCGACCCTCAGCGAGCAGTACTTC. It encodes CASSERATLSEQYF.